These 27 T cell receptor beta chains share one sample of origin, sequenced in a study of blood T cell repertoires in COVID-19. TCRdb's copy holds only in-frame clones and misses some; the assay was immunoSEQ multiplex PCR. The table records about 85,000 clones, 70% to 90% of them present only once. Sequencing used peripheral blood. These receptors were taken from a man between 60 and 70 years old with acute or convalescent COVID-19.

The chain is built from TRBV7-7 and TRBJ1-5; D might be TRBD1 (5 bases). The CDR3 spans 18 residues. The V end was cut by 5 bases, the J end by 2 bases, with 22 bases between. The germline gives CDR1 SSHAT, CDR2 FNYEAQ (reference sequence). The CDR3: CASSRGRGRMVGNQPQHF. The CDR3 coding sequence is TGTGCCAGCAGCCGAGGGAGGGGAAGAATGGTTGGCAATCAGCCCCAGCATTTT.

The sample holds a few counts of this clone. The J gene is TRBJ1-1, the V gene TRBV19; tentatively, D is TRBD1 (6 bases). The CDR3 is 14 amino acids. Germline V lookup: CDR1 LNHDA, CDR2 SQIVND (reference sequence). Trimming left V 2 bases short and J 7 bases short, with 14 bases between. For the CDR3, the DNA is TGTGCCAGTAGTATAACGGTATCAGGGGTTGAAGCTTTCTTT. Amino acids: CASSITVSGVEAFF.

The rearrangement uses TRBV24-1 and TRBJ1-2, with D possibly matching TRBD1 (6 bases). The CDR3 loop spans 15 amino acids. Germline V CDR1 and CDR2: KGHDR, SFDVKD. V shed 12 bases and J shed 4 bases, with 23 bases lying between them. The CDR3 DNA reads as TGTGCCCCGATAGGGGTGGGCAGGGGATTCTATGGCTACACCTTC. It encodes CAPIGVGRGFYGYTF.

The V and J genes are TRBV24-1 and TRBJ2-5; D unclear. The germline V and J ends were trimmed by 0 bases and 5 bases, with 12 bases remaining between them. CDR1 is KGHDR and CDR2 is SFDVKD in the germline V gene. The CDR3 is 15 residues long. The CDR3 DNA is TGTGCCACCAGTGATTTGTCCCCACCTAGGGAGACCCAGTACTTC. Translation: CATSDLSPPRETQYF.

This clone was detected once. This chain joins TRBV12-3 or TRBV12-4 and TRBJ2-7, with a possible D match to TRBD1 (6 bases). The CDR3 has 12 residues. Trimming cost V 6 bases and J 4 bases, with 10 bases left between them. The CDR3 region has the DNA TGTGCCAGCAGCCGGGACATTTACGAGCAGTACTTC. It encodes CASSRDIYEQYF.

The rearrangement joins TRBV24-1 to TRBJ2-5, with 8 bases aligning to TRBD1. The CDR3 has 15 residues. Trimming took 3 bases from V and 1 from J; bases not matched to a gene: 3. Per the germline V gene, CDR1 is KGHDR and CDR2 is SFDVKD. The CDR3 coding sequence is TGTGCCACCAGTGATCGTACAGGGGGCCAAGAGACCCAGTACTTC. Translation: CATSDRTGGQETQYF.

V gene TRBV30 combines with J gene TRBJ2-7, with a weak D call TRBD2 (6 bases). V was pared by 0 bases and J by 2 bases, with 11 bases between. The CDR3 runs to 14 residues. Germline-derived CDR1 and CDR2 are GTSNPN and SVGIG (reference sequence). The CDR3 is CAWSVEGGPYEQYF. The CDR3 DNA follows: TGTGCCTGGAGTGTGGAGGGAGGTCCCTACGAGCAGTACTTC.

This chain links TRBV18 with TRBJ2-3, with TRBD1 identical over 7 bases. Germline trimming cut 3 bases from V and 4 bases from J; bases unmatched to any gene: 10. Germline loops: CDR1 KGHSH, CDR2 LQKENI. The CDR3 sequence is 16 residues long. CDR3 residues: CASSPGPSQGPDTQYF. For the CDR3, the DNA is TGTGCCAGCTCACCGGGACCCTCACAGGGGCCAGATACGCAGTATTTT.

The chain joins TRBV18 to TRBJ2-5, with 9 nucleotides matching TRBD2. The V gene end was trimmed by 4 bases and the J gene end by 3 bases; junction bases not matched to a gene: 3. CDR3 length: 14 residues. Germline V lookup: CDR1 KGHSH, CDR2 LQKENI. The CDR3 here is CASSQGLAEETQYF. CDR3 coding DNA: TGTGCCAGCTCACAGGGACTAGCAGAAGAGACCCAGTACTTC.

CDR3 sequence: CASSSVGSYSYNEQFF. In DNA, the CDR3 is TGTGCCAGCAGCTCCGTGGGCTCGTACTCCTACAATGAGCAGTTCTTC. J is TRBJ2-1 and V is TRBV11-2; D is undetermined. Germline lookup yields CDR1 SGHAT and CDR2 FQNNGV. There are 16 residues in the CDR3. V was cut by 4 bases and J by 0 bases, with 13 bases left in between.

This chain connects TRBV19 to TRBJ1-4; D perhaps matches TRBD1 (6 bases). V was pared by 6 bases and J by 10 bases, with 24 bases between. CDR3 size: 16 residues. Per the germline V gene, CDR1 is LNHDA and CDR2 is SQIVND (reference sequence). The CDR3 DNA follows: TGTGCCAGTAGCTGGGGGGGTTGGGGGCAAAGCGGAAAACTGTTTTTT. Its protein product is CASSWGGWGQSGKLFF.

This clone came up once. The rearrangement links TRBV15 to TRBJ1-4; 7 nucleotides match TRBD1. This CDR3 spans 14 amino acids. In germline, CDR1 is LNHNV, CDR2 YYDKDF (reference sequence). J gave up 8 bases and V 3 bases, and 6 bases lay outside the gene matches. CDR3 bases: TGTGCCACCAGCAGCCCGCAGGGGGAAGAAAAACTGTTTTTT. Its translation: CATSSPQGEEKLFF.

CDR3 sequence reads: CASSLGLAGQRTDTQYF. The DNA for the CDR3 is TGCGCCAGCAGCTTGGGACTAGCGGGGCAAAGGACAGATACGCAGTATTTT. This chain joins TRBV5-1 and TRBJ2-3; 11 bases align to TRBD2. The V gene's germline CDR1 is SGHRS and CDR2 YFSETQ. V trimming: 0 bases; J trimming: 3 bases; junction bases outside the gene matches: 6. The CDR3 is made up of 17 amino acids.

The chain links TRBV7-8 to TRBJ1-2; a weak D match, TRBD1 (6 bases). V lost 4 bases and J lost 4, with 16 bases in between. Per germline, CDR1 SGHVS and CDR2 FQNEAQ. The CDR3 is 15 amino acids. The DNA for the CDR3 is TGTGCCAGCAGCTCCGGCGACAGGACCTTCTATGGCTACACCTTC. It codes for CASSSGDRTFYGYTF.

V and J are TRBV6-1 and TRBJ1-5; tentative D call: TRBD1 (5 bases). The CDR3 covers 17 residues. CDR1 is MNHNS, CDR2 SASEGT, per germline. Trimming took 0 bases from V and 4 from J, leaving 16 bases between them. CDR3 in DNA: TGTGCCAGCAGTGAAGCGCTTCAGGGCTGGAGAAATCAGCCCCAGCATTTT. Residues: CASSEALQGWRNQPQHF.

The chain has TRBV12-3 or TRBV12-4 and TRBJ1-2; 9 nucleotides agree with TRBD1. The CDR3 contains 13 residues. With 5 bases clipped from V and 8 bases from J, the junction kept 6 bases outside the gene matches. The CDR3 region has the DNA TGTGCCAGCAGTATCGGACAGGGGTACGGCTACACCTTC. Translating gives CASSIGQGYGYTF.

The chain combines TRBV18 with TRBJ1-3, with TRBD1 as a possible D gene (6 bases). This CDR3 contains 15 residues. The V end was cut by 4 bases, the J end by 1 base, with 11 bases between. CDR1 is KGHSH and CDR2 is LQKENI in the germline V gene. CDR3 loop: CASSLQGVSGNTIYF. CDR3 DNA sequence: TGTGCCAGCTCACTACAGGGAGTTTCTGGAAACACCATATATTTT.

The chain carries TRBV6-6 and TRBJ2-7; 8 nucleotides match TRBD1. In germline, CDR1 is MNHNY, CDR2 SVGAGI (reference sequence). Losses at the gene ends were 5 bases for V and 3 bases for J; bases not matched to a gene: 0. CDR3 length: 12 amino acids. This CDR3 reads CASSDRGYEQYF. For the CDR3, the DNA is TGTGCCAGCAGTGACAGGGGCTACGAGCAGTACTTC.

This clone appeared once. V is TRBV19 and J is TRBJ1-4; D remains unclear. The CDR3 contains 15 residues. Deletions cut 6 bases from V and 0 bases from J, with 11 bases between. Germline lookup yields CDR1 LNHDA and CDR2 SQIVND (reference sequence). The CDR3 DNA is TGTGCCAGTAGCACAGAGGGAGCAACTAATGAAAAACTGTTTTTT. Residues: CASSTEGATNEKLFF.

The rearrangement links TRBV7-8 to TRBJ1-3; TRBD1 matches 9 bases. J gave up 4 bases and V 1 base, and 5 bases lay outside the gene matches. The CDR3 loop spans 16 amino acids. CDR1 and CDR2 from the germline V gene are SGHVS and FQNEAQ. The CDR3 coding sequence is TGTGCCAGCAGCTTAGGGACAGGGGCTAAAGGAAACACCATATATTTT. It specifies CASSLGTGAKGNTIYF. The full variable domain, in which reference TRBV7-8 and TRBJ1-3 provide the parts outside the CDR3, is GAGVSQSPRYKVAKRGQDVALRCDPISGHVSLFWYQQALGQGPEFLTYFQNEAQLDKSGLPSDRFFAERPEGSVSTLKIQRTQQEDSAVYLCASSLGTGAKGNTIYFGEGSWLTVV.

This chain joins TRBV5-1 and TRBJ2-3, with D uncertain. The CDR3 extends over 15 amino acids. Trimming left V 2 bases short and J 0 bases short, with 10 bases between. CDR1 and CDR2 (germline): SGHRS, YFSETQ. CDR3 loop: CASSFEAWSTDTQYF. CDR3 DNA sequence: TGCGCCAGCAGCTTTGAGGCCTGGAGCACAGATACGCAGTATTTT.

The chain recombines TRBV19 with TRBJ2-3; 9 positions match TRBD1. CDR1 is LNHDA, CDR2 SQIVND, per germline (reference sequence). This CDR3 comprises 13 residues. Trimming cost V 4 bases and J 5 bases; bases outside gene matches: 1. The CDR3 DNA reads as TGTGCCAGTAGTAGGGGACAGGGAGATACGCAGTATTTT. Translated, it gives CASSRGQGDTQYF.

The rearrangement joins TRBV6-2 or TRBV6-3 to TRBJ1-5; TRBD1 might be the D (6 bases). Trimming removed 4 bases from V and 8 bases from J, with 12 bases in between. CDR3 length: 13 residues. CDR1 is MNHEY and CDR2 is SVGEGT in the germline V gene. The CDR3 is CASSWGPREPQHF. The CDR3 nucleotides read TGTGCCAGCAGTTGGGGGCCTCGGGAGCCCCAGCATTTT.

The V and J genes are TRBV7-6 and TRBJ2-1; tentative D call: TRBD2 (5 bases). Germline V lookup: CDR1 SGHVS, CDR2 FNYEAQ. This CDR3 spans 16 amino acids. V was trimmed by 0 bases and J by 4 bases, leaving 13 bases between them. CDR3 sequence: CASSLAGDGDYNEQFF. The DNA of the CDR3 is TGTGCCAGCAGCTTAGCCGGCGACGGGGATTACAATGAGCAGTTCTTC.

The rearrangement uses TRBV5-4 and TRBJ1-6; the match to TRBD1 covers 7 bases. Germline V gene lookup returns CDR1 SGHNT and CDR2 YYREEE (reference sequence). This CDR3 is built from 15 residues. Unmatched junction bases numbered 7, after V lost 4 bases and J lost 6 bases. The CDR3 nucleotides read TGTGCCAGCAGCCTCGGGACAGACCTTAATTCACCCCTCCACTTT. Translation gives CASSLGTDLNSPLHF.

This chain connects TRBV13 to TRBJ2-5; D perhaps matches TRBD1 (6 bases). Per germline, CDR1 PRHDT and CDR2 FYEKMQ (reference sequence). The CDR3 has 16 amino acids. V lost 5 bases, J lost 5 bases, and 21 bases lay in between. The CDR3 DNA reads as TGTGCCAGCAGCGCCAACTACAGGGACGGGCGCGAGACCCAGTACTTC. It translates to CASSANYRDGRETQYF.

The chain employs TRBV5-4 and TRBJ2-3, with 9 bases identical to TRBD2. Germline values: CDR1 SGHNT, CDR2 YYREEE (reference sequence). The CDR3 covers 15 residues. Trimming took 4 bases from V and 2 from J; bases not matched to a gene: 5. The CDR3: CASSRSGGSTDTQYF. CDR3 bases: TGTGCCAGCAGCCGGAGCGGGGGGTCCACAGATACGCAGTATTTT.